This T cell receptor beta chain was sequenced during a study of cytomegalovirus exposure and HLA in healthy donors. Study results and caveats: Association of a missense DCLRE1C variant with TCR beta V- and J-gene trimming was reported in a later analysis. Previous analysis showed most TCR beta V segments were productive about 87% or about 30% of the time. It was only CMV serostatus that was available as immune exposure information. A later analysis associated 15,000 or so TCR beta sequences with HLA alleles at a 0.05 false discovery rate.

This CDR3 is built from 16 residues. Germline lookup yields CDR1 MDHEN and CDR2 SYDVKM. The ends lost 4 bases at V and 5 bases at J; junction bases unmatched: 8. PCR employed 60 Vbeta and 13 Jbeta primers. Sequenced by immunoSEQ multiplex PCR; TCRdb stores in-frame clones only, minus some. The table shows 110,000 to 150,000 clones, with around 10% occurring only once. A word on this clone: Its antigen is unknown.

The clonotype was recovered from a male donor in good health and CMV-seronegative. The sequenced material came from PBMCs. The chain carries TRBV28 and TRBJ1-1; 12 bases agree with TRBD1. CDR3 sequence: CASSSPGQGAWTEAFF. In nucleotides, the CDR3 is TGTGCCAGCAGTTCCCCGGGACAGGGGGCATGGACTGAAGCTTTCTTT.